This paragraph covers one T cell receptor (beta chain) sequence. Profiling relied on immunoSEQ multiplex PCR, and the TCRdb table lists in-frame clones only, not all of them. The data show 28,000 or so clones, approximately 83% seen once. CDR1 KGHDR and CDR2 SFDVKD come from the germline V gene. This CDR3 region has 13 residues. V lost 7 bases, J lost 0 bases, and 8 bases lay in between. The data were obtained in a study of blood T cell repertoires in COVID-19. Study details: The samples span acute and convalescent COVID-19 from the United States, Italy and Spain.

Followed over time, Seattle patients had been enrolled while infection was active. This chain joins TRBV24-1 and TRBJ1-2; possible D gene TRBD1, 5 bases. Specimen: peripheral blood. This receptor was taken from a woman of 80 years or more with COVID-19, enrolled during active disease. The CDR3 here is CATSQGSNYGYTF. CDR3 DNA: TGTGCCACCAGCCAGGGTTCTAACTATGGCTACACCTTC.